Below, one T cell receptor (beta chain) is given with its context. This sample was included in a study of blood T cell repertoires in COVID-19. On the study more broadly: Acute-phase and convalescent COVID-19 samples originated in the United States, Italy and Spain. The cDNA or gDNA used as material had been derived from T cells, B-cell-depleted T cells, or PBMCs.

The data were produced by immunoSEQ multiplex PCR, yet TCRdb's version contains in-frame clones alone and is incomplete. The sample shows some 70,000 clones, about nine tenths of them seen only once. The CDR3 totals 15 residues. CDR1 SGDLS and CDR2 YYNGEE come from the germline V gene. With V trimmed by 0 bases and J by 1 base, 3 bases remained unmatched. The J gene is TRBJ2-7, the V gene TRBV9; 8 bases are shared with TRBD1. This clonotype originated in a woman between 65 and 79 years old with acute or convalescent COVID-19. Sequenced material: peripheral blood. The CDR3 nucleotides read TGTGCCAGCAGCGTAGGGCAGGGGGCTTCCTACGAGCAGTACTTC. Protein product: CASSVGQGASYEQYF.